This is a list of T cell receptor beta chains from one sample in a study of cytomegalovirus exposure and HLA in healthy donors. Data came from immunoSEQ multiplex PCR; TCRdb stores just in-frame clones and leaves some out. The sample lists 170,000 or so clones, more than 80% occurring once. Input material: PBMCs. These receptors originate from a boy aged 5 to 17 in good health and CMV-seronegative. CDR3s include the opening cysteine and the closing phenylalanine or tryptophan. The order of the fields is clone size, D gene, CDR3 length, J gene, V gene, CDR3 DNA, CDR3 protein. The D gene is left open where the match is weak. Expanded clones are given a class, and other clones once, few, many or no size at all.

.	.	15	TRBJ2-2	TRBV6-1	TGTGCCAGCAGTGAAAGGGGAACCAACACCGGGGAGCTGTTTTTT	CASSERGTNTGELFF
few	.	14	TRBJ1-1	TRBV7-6	TGTGCCAGCAGCTTAAGGGGTAGGAACACTGAAGCTTTCTTT	CASSLRGRNTEAFF
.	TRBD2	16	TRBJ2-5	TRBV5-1	TGCGCCAGCAGCTTGGCGGGACTAGCGGAACAAGAGACCCAGTACTTC	CASSLAGLAEQETQYF
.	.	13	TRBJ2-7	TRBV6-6	TGTGCCAGCAGTCGCGGGACCAATTACGAGCAGTACTTC	CASSRGTNYEQYF
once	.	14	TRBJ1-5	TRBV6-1	TGTGCCAGCAGTGGCGGGGGTAGCAATCAGCCCCAGCATTTT	CASSGGGSNQPQHF
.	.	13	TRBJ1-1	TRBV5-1	TGCGCCAGCAATCGGGAAGTGAACACTGAAGCTTTCTTT	CASNREVNTEAFF
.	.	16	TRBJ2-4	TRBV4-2	TGTGCCAGCAGCCAAGATAACTCAGGCAATAAAAACATTCAGTACTTC	CASSQDNSGNKNIQYF
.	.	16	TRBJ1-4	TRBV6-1	TGTGCCAGCAGTGCCGGGACATCTCGTCTTAATGAAAAACTGTTTTTT	CASSAGTSRLNEKLFF
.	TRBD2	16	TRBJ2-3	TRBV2	TGTGCCAGCAGTGAATTTGTGGCTAGCGGGAAAGATACGCAGTATTTT	CASSEFVASGKDTQYF
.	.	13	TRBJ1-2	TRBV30	TGTGCCTGGAGTGCGGACAGAAACTATGGCTACACCTTC	CAWSADRNYGYTF
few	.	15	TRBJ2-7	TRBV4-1	TGCGCCAGCAGCCAAGACAGGGATGGGTTGTACGAGCAGTACTTC	CASSQDRDGLYEQYF
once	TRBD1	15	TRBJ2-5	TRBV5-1	TGCGCCAGCAGCTTGGAGGACAGGGGGGGGAAGACCCAGTACTTC	CASSLEDRGGKTQYF
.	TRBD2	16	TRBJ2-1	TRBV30	TGTGCCTGGAGTGTACTTGGGACTAGGACCTACAATGAGCAGTTCTTC	CAWSVLGTRTYNEQFF
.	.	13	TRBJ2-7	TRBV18	TGTGCCAGCTCACTCGATCTCTCCTACGAGCAGTACTTC	CASSLDLSYEQYF
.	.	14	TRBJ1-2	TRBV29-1	TGCAGCGTTGAGTCAGGGGTGGCCCGCTATGGCTACACCTTC	CSVESGVARYGYTF
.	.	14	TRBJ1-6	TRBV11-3	TGTGCCAGCAGCTTAGGCGGGTCTGGTTCACCCCTCCACTTT	CASSLGGSGSPLHF
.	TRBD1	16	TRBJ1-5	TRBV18	TGTGCCAGCTCACCAGACAGGGGTCGGGACAATCAGCCCCAGCATTTT	CASSPDRGRDNQPQHF
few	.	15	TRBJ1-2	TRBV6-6	TGTGCCAGCAGTTACGGGCAGGATCTTAACTATGGCTACACCTTC	CASSYGQDLNYGYTF
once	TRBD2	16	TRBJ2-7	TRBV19	TGTGCCAGTAGTACCCTTTCTAGCGGGGGTCGGTACGAGCAGTACTTC	CASSTLSSGGRYEQYF
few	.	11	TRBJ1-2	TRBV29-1	TGCAGCGTAGACAGACAGTACGGCTACACCTTC	CSVDRQYGYTF
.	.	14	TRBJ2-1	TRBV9	TGTGCCAGCAGCGTACTGGACAGTTACAATGAGCAGTTCTTC	CASSVLDSYNEQFF
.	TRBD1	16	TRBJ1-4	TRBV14	TGTGCCAGCAGCCAAGGGAAAGGGGGCGGGAATGAAAAACTGTTTTTT	CASSQGKGGGNEKLFF
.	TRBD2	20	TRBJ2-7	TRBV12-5	TGTGCTAGTGGTTTGGTATTGCGCATCGGGACTAGCGGGAGGGCCGACGAGCAGTACTTC	CASGLVLRIGTSGRADEQYF
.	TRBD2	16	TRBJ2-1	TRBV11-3	TGTGCCAGCAGCGATTATAGCGGGAGGGCCTTCAATGAGCAGTTCTTC	CASSDYSGRAFNEQFF
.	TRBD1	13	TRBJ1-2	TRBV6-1	TGTGCCAGCAGACTGGGACAGCTGTATGGCTACACCTTC	CASRLGQLYGYTF
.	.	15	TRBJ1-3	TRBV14	TGTGCCAGCAGCCAAGGGTCCAGGGGTGGAAACACCATATATTTT	CASSQGSRGGNTIYF
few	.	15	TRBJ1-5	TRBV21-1	TGTGCCAGCAGCAGGGGGGTCCAGGGCCATCAGCCCCAGCATTTT	CASSRGVQGHQPQHF
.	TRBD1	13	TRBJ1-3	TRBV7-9	TGTGCCAGCAGCCAGACAGGGGGAAACACCATATATTTT	CASSQTGGNTIYF
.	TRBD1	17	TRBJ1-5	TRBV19	TGTGCCAGTAGTATTGAACAGGGGTTCTATAGCAATCAGCCCCAGCATTTT	CASSIEQGFYSNQPQHF
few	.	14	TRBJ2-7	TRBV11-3	TGTGCCAGCAGCTTAGCGGGAGAGGTATTCGAGCAGTACTTC	CASSLAGEVFEQYF
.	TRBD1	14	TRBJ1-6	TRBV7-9	TGTGCCAGCAGCGACAGGGGTCAGGATTCACCCCTCCACTTT	CASSDRGQDSPLHF
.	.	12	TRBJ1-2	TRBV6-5	TGTGCCAGCACATCAGGACTTTATGGCTACACCTTC	CASTSGLYGYTF
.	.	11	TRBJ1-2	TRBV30	TGTGCCTGGAACAGGGAGTATGGCTACACCTTC	CAWNREYGYTF
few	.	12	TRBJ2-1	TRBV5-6	TGTGCCAGCAGCTTATTCAGCGTCTTGCAGTTCTTC	CASSLFSVLQFF
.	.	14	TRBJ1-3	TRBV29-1	TGCAGCGCCCGTTTCGGGGTACCTGGAAACACCATATATTTT	CSARFGVPGNTIYF
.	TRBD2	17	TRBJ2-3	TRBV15	TGTGCCACCAGCAGAGACGGACTAGCTTTTATCTCAGATACGCAGTATTTT	CATSRDGLAFISDTQYF
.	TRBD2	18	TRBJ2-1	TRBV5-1	TGCGCCAGCAGCGGTTCGGGACTAGCGGGAGGGTCCTACAATGAGCAGTTCTTC	CASSGSGLAGGSYNEQFF
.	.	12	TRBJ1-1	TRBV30	TGTGCCTGGACTAGGCGGCTCACTGAAGCTTTCTTT	CAWTRRLTEAFF
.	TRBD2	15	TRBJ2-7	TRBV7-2	TGTGCCAGCAGCTTAGACCTAGCGGGGGGCTACGAGCAGTACTTC	CASSLDLAGGYEQYF
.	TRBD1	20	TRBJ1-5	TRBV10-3	TGTGCCATCAGTGATGGATGGGGTTTAGGGGGCTCAGGGGGCAATCAGCCCCAGCATTTT	CAISDGWGLGGSGGNQPQHF
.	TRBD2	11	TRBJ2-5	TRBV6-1	TGTGCCAGCATCGGGGGGGAGACCCAGTACTTC	CASIGGETQYF
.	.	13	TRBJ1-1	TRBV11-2	TGTGCCAGCAGCGCCCAGGGGAACACTGAAGCTTTCTTT	CASSAQGNTEAFF
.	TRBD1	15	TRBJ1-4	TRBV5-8	TGTGCCAGCAGCTCGACAGGGGCAACTAATGAAAAACTGTTTTTT	CASSSTGATNEKLFF
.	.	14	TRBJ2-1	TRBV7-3	TGTGCCAGCAGCTCTGCGTTTAACTACAATGAGCAGTTCTTC	CASSSAFNYNEQFF
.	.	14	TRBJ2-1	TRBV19	TGTGCCAGTAGTATAACCCCAGGGTACAATGAGCAGTTCTTC	CASSITPGYNEQFF
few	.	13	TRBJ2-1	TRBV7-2	TGTGCCAGCAGCCGCCGTGGGGCAGCTGAGCAGTTCTTC	CASSRRGAAEQFF
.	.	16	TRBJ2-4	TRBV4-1	TGCGCCAGCAGCCAAGATGACTTCATAGCCAAAAACATTCAGTACTTC	CASSQDDFIAKNIQYF
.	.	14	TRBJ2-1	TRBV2	TGTGCCAGCAGTCAGAGCGGGTCCTACAATGAGCAGTTCTTC	CASSQSGSYNEQFF
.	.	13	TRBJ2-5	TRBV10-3	TGTGCCATCAGTGAGAATAGACAAGAGACCCAGTACTTC	CAISENRQETQYF
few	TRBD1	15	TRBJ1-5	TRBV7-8	TGTGCCAGCAGCCCCCGACAGGGGGCGTTTCAGCCCCAGCATTTT	CASSPRQGAFQPQHF
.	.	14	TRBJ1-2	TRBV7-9	TGTTCCAGCAGCTTAGGTACAGGGTTGATGGGCTACACCTTC	CSSSLGTGLMGYTF